The rows below give T cell receptor beta chains drawn from one sample of a study of T cells of healthy individuals. Each CDR3 protein gets one entry after TCRdb re-called the 5' RACE reads with MiXCR. The sample has about 57,000 distinct CDR3 sequences, 16% seen once; the top ten hold around 4.6%. These receptors all come from a human donor in good health. Both conserved end residues are part of each CDR3. The D gene is left open where the match is weak. Clone size, where shown, is once, few, many, or a class for clones that have expanded.

v_gene,d_gene,abundance,j_gene,CDR3aa,CDR3nt
TRBV4-2,.,few,TRBJ2-3,CASSQTTVAPSTDTQYF,TGTGCCAGCAGCCAAACGACAGTCGCCCCTAGCACAGATACGCAGTATTTT
TRBV7-9,TRBD1,.,TRBJ2-5,CASRAGGGGETQYF,TGTGCCAGCAGGGCAGGGGGCGGAGGAGAGACCCAGTACTTC
TRBV12-3/TRBV12-4,.,.,TRBJ1-2,CASSFRRSGGYTF,TGTGCCAGCAGTTTCAGACGCTCGGGTGGCTACACCTTC
TRBV20-1,TRBD2,.,TRBJ2-3,CSTPRPSGRADTQYF,TGCAGTACCCCTCGCCCTAGCGGGAGAGCTGATACGCAGTATTTT
TRBV6-5,TRBD2,many,TRBJ2-1,CASSQVAGGVTNEQFF,TGTGCCAGCAGTCAGGTAGCGGGAGGGGTAACGAATGAGCAGTTCTTC
TRBV7-9,.,.,TRBJ2-7,CASSYNYEQYF,TGTGCCAGCAGCTACAACTACGAGCAGTACTTC
TRBV19,TRBD1,few,TRBJ2-1,CASSSPGQTAYNEQFF,TGTGCCAGTAGTAGCCCGGGACAGACCGCTTACAATGAGCAGTTCTTC
TRBV7-7,TRBD1,.,TRBJ2-2,CASSIDRGSTGELFF,TGTGCTAGCAGCATCGACAGGGGGTCCACCGGGGAGCTGTTTTTT
TRBV9,TRBD2,.,TRBJ2-7,CASSPQAGESYEQYF,TGTGCCAGCAGCCCACAAGCGGGAGAGTCCTACGAGCAGTACTTC
TRBV13,.,.,TRBJ1-2,CASSLRTYGYTF,TGTGCCAGCAGCCTACGGACCTATGGCTACACCTTC
TRBV5-4,TRBD2,many,TRBJ2-1,CASSPGTSGKVGNEQFF,TGTGCCAGCAGCCCAGGGACTAGCGGGAAAGTGGGCAATGAGCAGTTCTTC
TRBV5-1,.,many,TRBJ1-2,CASSFNQRIGGYTF,TGCGCCAGCAGCTTTAATCAGAGGATTGGTGGCTACACCTTC
TRBV30,.,.,TRBJ2-7,CAWIAQENYEQYF,TGTGCCTGGATTGCCCAGGAGAACTACGAGCAGTACTTC
TRBV18,TRBD1,many,TRBJ2-7,CASSPIPGQRYEQYF,TGTGCCAGCTCACCAATCCCGGGACAGAGATACGAGCAGTACTTC
TRBV7-2,.,many,TRBJ1-1,CASSLRRNTEAFF,TGTGCCAGCAGCTTACGGAGAAACACTGAAGCTTTCTTT
TRBV12-3/TRBV12-4,TRBD2,few,TRBJ2-7,CASSRSGTSYDEQYF,TGTGCCAGCAGTCGGTCCGGGACTAGTTACGACGAGCAGTACTTC
TRBV20-1,.,few,TRBJ2-1,CSARRRFEFF,TGCAGTGCTAGAAGGAGGTTTGAGTTCTTC
TRBV7-9,.,many,TRBJ2-3,CASSPRGPDTQYF,TGTGCCAGCAGCCCCCGCGGGCCCGATACGCAGTATTTT
TRBV6-1,.,many,TRBJ2-4,CASRRTSIQYF,TGTGCCAGCCGTCGGACTTCCATTCAGTACTTC
TRBV2,TRBD1,.,TRBJ2-5,CASRERDRGGETQYF,TGTGCCAGCAGGGAGCGGGACAGGGGAGGGGAGACCCAGTACTTC
TRBV20-1,.,many,TRBJ2-7,CSARVGTVSYEQYF,TGCAGTGCTAGAGTTGGGACCGTCTCCTACGAGCAGTACTTC
TRBV29-1,.,many,TRBJ1-1,CSVDAVNTEAFF,TGCAGCGTGGACGCTGTGAACACTGAAGCTTTCTTT
TRBV3-1,.,few,TRBJ1-3,CASSQDPGAGNTIYF,TGTGCCAGCAGCCAAGATCCCGGCGCTGGAAACACCATATATTTT
TRBV7-6,.,.,TRBJ2-5,CASSLEIIGPRETQYF,TGTGCCAGCAGCTTAGAAATTATAGGCCCCCGAGAGACCCAGTACTTC